What follows are 18 T cell receptor beta chains derived from one specimen sequenced in a study of blood T cell repertoires in COVID-19. The assay was immunoSEQ multiplex PCR, and TCRdb's table has in-frame clones only and misses some. This sample has 150,000 to 200,000 clones, with around 87% found just once. The sequenced sample was peripheral blood. Receptor source: a man aged 35 to 55 with active or convalescent COVID-19.

CDR3 residues: CAWSLPRETQYF. The CDR3 region has the DNA TGTGCCTGGAGTCTCCCCCGGGAGACCCAGTACTTC. This chain joins TRBV30 and TRBJ2-5; D gene unclear. This CDR3 region has 12 residues. Germline V gives CDR1 GTSNPN, CDR2 SVGIG (reference sequence). V gave up 2 bases and J gave up 5 bases, with 9 bases separating them.

The chain joins TRBV13 to TRBJ2-7; TRBD2 is a possible D gene (6 bases). Germline CDR1 reads PRHDT; CDR2 reads FYEKMQ (reference sequence). CDR3 length: 16 residues. The V and J ends lost 1 base and 0 bases respectively, with 13 bases between them. CDR3 in DNA: TGTGCCAGCAGCTTAGTGGGGGGACCGAGCTCCTACGAGCAGTACTTC. Translated: CASSLVGGPSSYEQYF.

This clone was detected a few times. The chain joins TRBV7-2 to TRBJ1-2, with D tentatively TRBD1 (6 bases). V gave up 4 bases and J gave up 8 bases, with 14 bases separating them. The CDR3 consists of 13 residues. CDR1 and CDR2 from the germline V gene are SGHTA and FQGNSA. The CDR3 nucleotides are TGTGCCAGCAGCTCCCTGCTCACAGGGGGCTACACCTTC. It is translated as CASSSLLTGGYTF.

This clone was observed a handful of times. This chain joins TRBV6-6 and TRBJ1-2, with D perhaps matching TRBD1 (6 bases). Germline V CDR1 and CDR2: MNHNY, SVGAGI (reference sequence). This CDR3 has 13 amino acids. The V gene lost 6 bases and the J gene lost 3 bases, with 11 bases spanning the gap. DNA of the CDR3: TGTGCCAGCAGAAACAGGGAAGACTATGGCTACACCTTC. It specifies CASRNREDYGYTF.

The chain has TRBV27 and TRBJ2-1; 11 bases fit TRBD1. This CDR3 contains 17 residues. V trimming: 8 bases; J trimming: 9 bases; junction bases outside the gene matches: 18. The germline CDR1 and CDR2 sequences are MNHEY and SMNVEV (reference sequence). In DNA form, the CDR3 reads TGTGCCAGCCGTCATTCCGGACAGGGGGCGCGGGGTGTTGAGCAGTTCTTC. Its protein product is CASRHSGQGARGVEQFF.

J is TRBJ2-7 and V is TRBV27, with D perhaps TRBD1 (5 bases). In germline, CDR1 is MNHEY, CDR2 SMNVEV (reference sequence). This CDR3 is 13 amino acids long. V dropped 8 bases and J dropped 0 bases, with 11 bases sitting between them. The CDR3 DNA follows: TGTGCCAGCGGGGCCCATCGCTCCTACGAGCAGTACTTC. Translation: CASGAHRSYEQYF.

CDR3 region: CASSPIDRANGELFF. DNA for the CDR3: TGTGCCAGCTCACCGATAGACAGGGCAAACGGGGAGCTGTTTTTT. The chain joins TRBV18 to TRBJ2-2; 7 bases match TRBD1. From germline, CDR1 is KGHSH and CDR2 LQKENI. The trim removed 3 bases at V and 7 bases at J, leaving 8 bases unmatched. There are 15 residues in the CDR3.

This clone was seen only a few times. This chain joins TRBV30 and TRBJ1-2, with D possibly matching TRBD1 (5 bases). Germline-derived CDR1 and CDR2 are GTSNPN and SVGIG (reference sequence). Trimming cost V 2 bases and J 7 bases, with 11 bases left between them. This CDR3 comprises 12 residues. The CDR3 reads CAWSIDRSGYTF. CDR3 bases: TGTGCCTGGAGTATCGACAGATCTGGCTACACCTTC.

The CDR3 DNA sequence: TGTGCCAGCAGCTTGGGACAGGGATTTTCCGGGGAGCTGTTTTTT. It is translated as CASSLGQGFSGELFF. The V and J genes are TRBV5-4 and TRBJ2-2; TRBD1 aligns across 7 bases. CDR1 and CDR2 from the germline V gene are SGHNT and YYREEE (reference sequence). Germline trimming cut 0 bases from V and 6 bases from J; bases unmatched to any gene: 5. The length of the CDR3 is 15 residues.

This chain joins TRBV28 and TRBJ2-3, with D perhaps TRBD1 (6 bases). The CDR3 length is 15 residues. Germline CDR1 and CDR2: MDHEN and SYDVKM. V was pared by 2 bases and J by 2 bases, with 11 bases between. CDR3 sequence (DNA): TGTGCCAGCAGTTTAACCGGACAGACCACAGATACGCAGTATTTT. Translated: CASSLTGQTTDTQYF. Drawing the rest from reference TRBV28 and TRBJ2-3, the complete variable domain is DVKVTQSSRYLVKRTGEKVFLECVQDMDHENMFWYRQDPGLGLRLIYFSYDVKMKEKGDIPEGYSVSREKKERFSLILESASTNQTSMYLCASSLTGQTTDTQYFGPGTRLTVL.

The chain uses TRBV5-8 and TRBJ1-5; D not certain. CDR1 is SGHTS, CDR2 YDEGEE, per germline. The germline V and J ends were trimmed by 4 bases and 1 base, with 15 bases remaining between them. This CDR3 has 16 amino acids. This CDR3 is CASSSGLSGSNQPQHF. The CDR3 DNA follows: TGTGCCAGCAGCAGCGGACTCAGCGGCAGCAATCAGCCCCAGCATTTT.

V and J are TRBV28 and TRBJ2-2; TRBD2 matches 10 bases. The germline gives CDR1 MDHEN, CDR2 SYDVKM. The CDR3 is made up of 18 amino acids. The junction had 5 bases not matched to a gene; V was cut back by 1 base and J by 0 bases. The CDR3 coding sequence is TGTGCCAGCAGTTTATACGCTAGCGGGGGCCCGAACACCGGGGAGCTGTTTTTT. Translating gives CASSLYASGGPNTGELFF.

The chain joins TRBV7-2 to TRBJ2-1, with 8 bases identical to TRBD2. CDR1 is SGHTA and CDR2 is FQGNSA in the germline V gene. The CDR3 sequence is 14 residues long. V lost 2 bases to trimming and J lost 6 bases; unmatched junction nucleotides: 3. CDR3 residues: CASSLSRGGNEQFF. The DNA of the CDR3 is TGTGCCAGCAGCTTAAGTCGGGGGGGCAATGAGCAGTTCTTC.

CDR3 coding DNA: TGCGCCAGCAGCCAAGACGGGGGGATAATGGCAAGGGCCAAAAACATTCAGTACTTC. Its translation is CASSQDGGIMARAKNIQYF. The gene calls are TRBV4-3 and TRBJ2-4, with TRBD2 matching over 7 bases. The V gene's germline CDR1 is LGHNA and CDR2 YSLEER. Trimming removed 0 bases from V and 1 base from J; junction bases left unmatched: 12. The CDR3 spans 19 residues.

This clone came up once. The chain uses TRBV5-4 and TRBJ1-1, with 9 positions matching TRBD1. V lost 2 bases and J lost 2; bases outside the gene matches: 7. Germline V gene sequence: CDR1 SGHNT, CDR2 YYREEE (reference sequence). The length of the CDR3 is 16 residues. The CDR3, as DNA: TGTGCCAGCAGCTTCGTGGGACAGGGCCCAAACACTGAAGCTTTCTTT. The encoded protein is CASSFVGQGPNTEAFF.

The chain recombines TRBV27 with TRBJ2-5; 12 bases are shared with TRBD2. CDR1 MNHEY and CDR2 SMNVEV come from the germline V gene (reference sequence). The CDR3 has 17 residues. V trimming: 2 bases; J trimming: 5 bases; junction bases outside the gene matches: 9. CDR3 protein: CASSLRGLAGGIETQYF. In nucleotides, the CDR3 is TGTGCCAGCAGTTTACGAGGGCTAGCGGGGGGGATTGAGACCCAGTACTTC.

The chain is built from TRBV16 and TRBJ1-2; TRBD1 matches at 8 bases. The germline gives CDR1 KGHSY, CDR2 FQNENV. CDR3 size: 15 residues. V lost 4 bases, J lost 6 bases, and 10 bases stayed unmatched. In DNA form, the CDR3 reads TGTGCCAGCAGCCTTGCTCGGCAGGGGGCTAATGGCTACACCTTC. Amino acids: CASSLARQGANGYTF. Looking up the rest from reference TRBV16 and TRBJ1-2 gives the full variable domain: GEEVAQTPKHLVRGEGQKAKLYCAPIKGHSYVFWYQQVLKNEFKFLISFQNENVFDETGMPKERFSAKCLPNSPCSLEIQATKLEDSAVYFCASSLARQGANGYTFGSGTRLTVV.

This clone was recorded once. This chain uses TRBV5-6 with TRBJ2-5; 10 nucleotides match TRBD1. The CDR3 extends over 16 amino acids. CDR1 SGHDT and CDR2 YYEEEE come from the germline V gene. The V and J ends lost 4 bases and 4 bases, in that order; junction bases with no gene match: 10. The CDR3: CASSHTRDRGRETQYF. As DNA, the CDR3 is TGTGCCAGCAGCCACACCCGGGACAGGGGAAGAGAGACCCAGTACTTC.